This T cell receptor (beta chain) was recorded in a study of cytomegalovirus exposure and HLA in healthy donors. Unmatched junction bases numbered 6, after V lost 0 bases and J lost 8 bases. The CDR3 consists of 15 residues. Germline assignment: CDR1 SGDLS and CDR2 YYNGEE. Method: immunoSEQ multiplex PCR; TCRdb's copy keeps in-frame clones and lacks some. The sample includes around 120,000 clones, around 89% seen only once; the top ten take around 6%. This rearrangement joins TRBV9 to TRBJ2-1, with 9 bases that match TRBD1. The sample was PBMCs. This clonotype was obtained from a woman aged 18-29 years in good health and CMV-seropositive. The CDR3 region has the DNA TGTGCCAGCAGCGTAGAGGGGACAGGGTTGGATGAGCAGTTCTTC. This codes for CASSVEGTGLDEQFF.